A selection of T cell receptor beta chains follows, all from one sample in a study of cytomegalovirus exposure and HLA in healthy donors. Generated by immunoSEQ multiplex PCR, the TCRdb table keeps only in-frame clones and is missing some. The sample includes under 150,000 clones, 84% of them seen just once. Sequencing was carried out using PBMCs. All receptors come from a woman in her 30s in good health and CMV-seronegative. Each CDR3 is given with its conserved first and last residue. A D gene is named only where the DNA matches it firmly. The size entry is marked missing in some rows and otherwise reads once, few, many or a size class.

TRBJ1-1 TRBV7-3 TRBD1 - CASSPGQSTEAFF
TRBJ1-2 TRBV20-1 - once CSARETHGYTF
TRBJ2-3 TRBV2 TRBD2 - CASRAFRGGQDTQYF
TRBJ1-5 TRBV7-8 - - CASSLAGTGQPQHF
TRBJ2-1 TRBV27 TRBD2 - CASSPGLALYNEQFF
TRBJ2-3 TRBV4-2 - - CASSQGGVPGGTDTQYF
TRBJ1-5 TRBV6-5 TRBD1 - CASSPSGGYQPQHF
TRBJ1-4 TRBV25-1 - - CASSDSRREREKLFF
TRBJ2-3 TRBV29-1 - - CSVVHAQASTDTQYF
TRBJ1-3 TRBV29-1 - once CSVWTVGNTIYF
TRBJ2-7 TRBV2 - - CASTPTDSYSYEQYF
TRBJ2-7 TRBV15 TRBD1 - CATSRRQGTSYEQYF
TRBJ2-1 TRBV6-5 - - CAGSYTPGAEQFF
TRBJ2-2 TRBV4-1 TRBD2 many CASSQGLAGGRRTGELFF
- TRBV2 - - CASSEPLNYEQYF
TRBJ2-2 TRBV7-2 TRBD1 - CASSSVRTGWGGELFF
TRBJ2-3 TRBV9 - few CASSVLATDTQYF
TRBJ2-5 TRBV6-5 - once CASSRAGETQYF
TRBJ2-2 TRBV10-3 - - CAISLKTANYLNTGELFF